The 13 T cell receptor beta chains presented below share a single source sample, sequenced in a study of CD4+ T cells in melanoma. This table comes from immunoSEQ multiplex PCR, and its TCRdb copy is limited to in-frame clones, with some not included. Altogether nearly 50,000 clones are present, 89% being singletons, with the ten largest covering 12%. The specimen sequenced was peripheral blood. The receptors originated from a human donor with melanoma.

The chain has TRBV5-6 and TRBJ1-4; 9 bases line up with TRBD1. CDR3 size: 15 residues. V gave up 4 bases and J gave up 3 bases; unmatched junction bases: 4. Germline V CDR1 and CDR2: SGHDT, YYEEEE. CDR3 amino acids: CASSLRQGANEKLFF. CDR3 DNA sequence: TGTGCCAGCAGCCTAAGACAGGGGGCTAATGAAAAACTGTTTTTT.

The V and J genes are TRBV28 and TRBJ2-2; 8 nucleotides line up with TRBD1. Germline assignment: CDR1 MDHEN and CDR2 SYDVKM. This CDR3 is built from 15 residues. V lost 6 bases, J lost 4 bases, and 7 bases stayed unmatched. The CDR3 region is CASSQQGGATGELFF. The CDR3 bases are TGTGCCAGCAGCCAACAGGGGGGTGCCACCGGGGAGCTGTTTTTT. Together with reference TRBV28 and TRBJ2-2, the CDR3 gives the full variable domain: DVKVTQSSRYLVKRTGEKVFLECVQDMDHENMFWYRQDPGLGLRLIYFSYDVKMKEKGDIPEGYSVSREKKERFSLILESASTNQTSMYLCASSQQGGATGELFFGEGSRLTVL.

The chain employs TRBV10-1 and TRBJ2-1; 7 nucleotides line up with TRBD2. This CDR3 comprises 15 residues. Trimming took 3 bases from V and 2 from J; bases not matched to a gene: 4. CDR1 is WNHNN and CDR2 is SYGVQD in the germline V gene (reference sequence). This CDR3 is CASSESRGAYNEQFF. CDR3 DNA: TGCGCCAGCAGTGAATCTCGGGGGGCCTACAATGAGCAGTTCTTC.

The rearrangement links TRBV7-3 to TRBJ2-3, with D unresolved. Germline V CDR1 and CDR2: SGHTA, FQGTGA. This CDR3 has 14 amino acids. V was cut by 8 bases and J by 4 bases, with 16 bases left in between. CDR3 protein: CASALNPPPDTQYF. Written as DNA, the CDR3 is TGTGCCAGCGCTTTAAACCCCCCTCCAGATACGCAGTATTTT.

This clone has only one observation. The chain carries TRBV20-1 and TRBJ2-7; D ambiguous. CDR3 size: 10 residues. The germline V gene encodes CDR1 DFQATT and CDR2 SNEGSKA (reference sequence). V was cut by 7 bases and J by 6 bases, with 10 bases left in between. As DNA, the CDR3 is TGCAGTGGTCGGGCAGCCGAGCAGTACTTC. Its translation is CSGRAAEQYF.

The rearrangement joins TRBV19 to TRBJ2-3; a weak D match, TRBD1 (6 bases). The ends were cut back, 7 bases at V and 0 bases at J, with 11 bases in the middle. The CDR3 is 14 residues long. Germline lookup yields CDR1 LNHDA and CDR2 SQIVND (reference sequence). The CDR3 region is CASKRTESTDTQYF. The DNA for the CDR3 is TGTGCCAGTAAAAGGACAGAGAGCACAGATACGCAGTATTTT.

The chain carries TRBV7-9 and TRBJ2-3; TRBD1 aligns across 7 bases. The V gene end was trimmed by 5 bases and the J gene end by 2 bases; junction bases not matched to a gene: 7. The V gene's germline CDR1 is SEHNR and CDR2 FQNEAQ (reference sequence). The CDR3 length is 15 residues. DNA of the CDR3: TGTGCCAGCAGCGATCTGACAGGGTCCACAGATACGCAGTATTTT. Residues: CASSDLTGSTDTQYF.

This rearrangement joins TRBV4-1 to TRBJ2-7, with a possible D match to TRBD1 (6 bases). Between the trimmed V and J ends, which lost 3 bases and 3 bases, there was a span of 12 bases. The germline CDR1 and CDR2 sequences are MGHRA and YSYEKL. This CDR3 spans 14 amino acids. The CDR3: CASSHQQGYYEQYF. The CDR3 nucleotides read TGCGCCAGCAGCCACCAACAGGGCTACTACGAGCAGTACTTC.

In DNA form, the CDR3 reads TGTGCCAGCAGCTTATGGACAGGGATCAATCAGCCCCAGCATTTT. Its translation: CASSLWTGINQPQHF. The chain combines TRBV5-8 with TRBJ1-5, with 8 bases aligning to TRBD1. V gave up 2 bases and J gave up 3 bases; unmatched junction bases: 4. The CDR3 loop spans 15 amino acids. CDR1 and CDR2 from the germline V gene are SGHTS and YDEGEE.

This sequence joins TRBV10-2 and TRBJ1-1; perhaps TRBD1 as D (5 bases). The CDR3 has 13 residues. V dropped 3 bases and J dropped 5 bases, with 10 bases sitting between them. Germline V lookup: CDR1 WSHSY, CDR2 SAAADI. This CDR3 is CASSDRQGTEAFF. The CDR3 DNA sequence: TGCGCCAGCAGTGATAGGCAGGGTACTGAAGCTTTCTTT.

The V gene is TRBV13, the J gene TRBJ1-1, with D perhaps matching TRBD1 (5 bases). Per the germline V gene, CDR1 is PRHDT and CDR2 is FYEKMQ (reference sequence). The ends were cut back, 8 bases at V and 7 bases at J, with 17 bases in the middle. The CDR3 length is 13 residues. This chain's CDR3 is CASHSARVGEAFF. CDR3 nucleotide sequence: TGTGCCAGCCATTCAGCCAGGGTCGGTGAAGCTTTCTTT.

This sequence joins TRBV29-1 and TRBJ2-1; the D gene is possibly TRBD1 (6 bases). From germline, CDR1 is SQVTM and CDR2 ANQGSEA. Trimming pared 4 bases from V and 8 bases from J, leaving 12 bases between. CDR3 length: 12 residues. CDR3 protein: CSVVPGTYEQFF. The CDR3 DNA follows: TGCAGCGTTGTTCCCGGGACATATGAGCAGTTCTTC.

The CDR3 DNA reads TGTGCCAGCAGCCCTGAGGGCAGTTCCTACGAGCAGTACTTC. Its translation is CASSPEGSSYEQYF. This chain links TRBV5-4 with TRBJ2-7; D possibly corresponds to TRBD2 (5 bases). There are 14 residues in the CDR3. Per the germline V gene, CDR1 is SGHNT and CDR2 is YYREEE (reference sequence). Deletions cut 4 bases from V and 1 base from J, with 12 bases between.